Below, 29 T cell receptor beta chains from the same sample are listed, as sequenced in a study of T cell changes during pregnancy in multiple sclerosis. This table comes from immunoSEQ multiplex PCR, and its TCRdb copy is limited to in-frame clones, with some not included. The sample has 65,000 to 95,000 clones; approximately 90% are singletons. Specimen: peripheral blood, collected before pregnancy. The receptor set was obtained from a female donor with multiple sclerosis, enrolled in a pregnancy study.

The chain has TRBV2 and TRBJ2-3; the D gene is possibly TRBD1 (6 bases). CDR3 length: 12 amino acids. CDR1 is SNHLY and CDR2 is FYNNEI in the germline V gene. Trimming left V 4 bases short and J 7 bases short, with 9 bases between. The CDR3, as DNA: TGTGCCAGCAGTGTGGGGGCTAATACGCAGTATTTT. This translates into CASSVGANTQYF.

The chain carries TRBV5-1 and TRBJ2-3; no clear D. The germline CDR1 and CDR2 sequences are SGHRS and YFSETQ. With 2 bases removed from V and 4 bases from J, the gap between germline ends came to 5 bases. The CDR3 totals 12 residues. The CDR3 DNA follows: TGCGCCAGCAGCTTAACGGCAGATACGCAGTATTTT. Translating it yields CASSLTADTQYF.

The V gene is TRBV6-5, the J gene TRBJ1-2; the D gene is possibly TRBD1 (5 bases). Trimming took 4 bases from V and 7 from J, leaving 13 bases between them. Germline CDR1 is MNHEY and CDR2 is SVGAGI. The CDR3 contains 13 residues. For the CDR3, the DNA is TGTGCCAGCAGTTCCAGGGTTCTGGGTGGCTACACCTTC. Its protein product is CASSSRVLGGYTF.

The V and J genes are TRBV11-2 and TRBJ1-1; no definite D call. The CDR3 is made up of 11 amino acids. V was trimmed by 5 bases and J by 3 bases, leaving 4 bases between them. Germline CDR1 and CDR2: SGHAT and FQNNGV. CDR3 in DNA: TGTGCCAGCAGCCCTTACACTGAAGCTTTCTTT. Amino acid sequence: CASSPYTEAFF.

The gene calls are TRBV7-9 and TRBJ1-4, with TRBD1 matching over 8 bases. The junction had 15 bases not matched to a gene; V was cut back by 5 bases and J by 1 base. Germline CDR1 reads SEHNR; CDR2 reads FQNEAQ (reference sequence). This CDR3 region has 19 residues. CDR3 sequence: CASSAPSSGTGRTNEKLFF. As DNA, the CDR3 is TGTGCCAGCAGCGCCCCGTCCTCCGGGACAGGTAGAACTAATGAAAAACTGTTTTTT.

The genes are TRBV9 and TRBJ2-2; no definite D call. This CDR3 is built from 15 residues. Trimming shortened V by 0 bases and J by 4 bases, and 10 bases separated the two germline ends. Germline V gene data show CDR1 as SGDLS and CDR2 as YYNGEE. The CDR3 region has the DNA TGTGCCAGCAGCGTAGTCACAGACGGCACCGGGGAGCTGTTTTTT. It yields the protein CASSVVTDGTGELFF.

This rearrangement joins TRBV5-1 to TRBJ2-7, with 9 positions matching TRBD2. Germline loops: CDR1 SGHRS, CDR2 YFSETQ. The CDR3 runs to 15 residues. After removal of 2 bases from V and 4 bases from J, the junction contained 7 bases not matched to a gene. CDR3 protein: CASSFQRGAFYEQYF. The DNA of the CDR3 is TGCGCCAGCAGCTTCCAGCGGGGGGCTTTTTACGAGCAGTACTTC.

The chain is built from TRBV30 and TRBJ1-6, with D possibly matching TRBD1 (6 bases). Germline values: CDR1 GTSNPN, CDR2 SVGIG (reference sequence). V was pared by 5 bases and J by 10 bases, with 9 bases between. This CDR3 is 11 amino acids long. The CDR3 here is CAWGTNSPLHF. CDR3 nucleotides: TGTGCCTGGGGGACAAACTCACCCCTCCACTTT.

CDR3 sequence (DNA): TGTGCCAGCAGCTCCTGGGGGGACCGCCCTGGCGGCTACACCTTC. It specifies CASSSWGDRPGGYTF. This chain connects TRBV7-2 to TRBJ1-2, with D tentatively TRBD1 (5 bases). The CDR3 runs to 15 residues. Trimming took off 4 bases at V and 8 bases at J, with 20 bases between the two ends. Germline V gene sequence: CDR1 SGHTA, CDR2 FQGNSA. The complete variable domain, with remaining parts taken from reference TRBV7-2 and TRBJ1-2, reads GAGVSQSPSNKVTEKGKDVELRCDPISGHTALYWYRQSLGQGLEFLIYFQGNSAPDKSGLPSDRFSAERTGGSVSTLTIQRTQQEDSAVYLCASSSWGDRPGGYTFGSGTRLTVV.

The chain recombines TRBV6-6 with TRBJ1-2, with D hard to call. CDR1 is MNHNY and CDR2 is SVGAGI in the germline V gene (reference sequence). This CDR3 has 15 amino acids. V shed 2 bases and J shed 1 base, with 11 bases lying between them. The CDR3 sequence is CASSYQADINYGYTF. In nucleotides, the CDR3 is TGTGCCAGCAGTTACCAGGCAGACATTAACTATGGCTACACCTTC.

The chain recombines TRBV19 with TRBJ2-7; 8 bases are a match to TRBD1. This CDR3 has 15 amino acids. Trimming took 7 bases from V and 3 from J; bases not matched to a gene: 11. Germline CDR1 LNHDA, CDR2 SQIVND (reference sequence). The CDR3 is CASTPDREGVYEQYF. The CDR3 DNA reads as TGTGCCAGTACCCCGGACAGGGAAGGAGTCTACGAGCAGTACTTC. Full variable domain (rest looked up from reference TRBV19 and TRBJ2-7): DGGITQSPKYLFRKEGQNVTLSCEQNLNHDAMYWYRQDPGQGLRLIYYSQIVNDFQKGDIAEGYSVSREKKESFPLTVTSAQKNPTAFYLCASTPDREGVYEQYFGPGTRLTVT.

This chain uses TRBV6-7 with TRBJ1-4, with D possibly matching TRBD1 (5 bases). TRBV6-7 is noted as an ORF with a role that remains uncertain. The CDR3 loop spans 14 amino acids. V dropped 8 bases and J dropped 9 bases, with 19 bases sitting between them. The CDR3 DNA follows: TGTGCCAGCGGAACCGGGGGGGGGATGAAAAAACTGTTTTTT. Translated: CASGTGGGMKKLFF.

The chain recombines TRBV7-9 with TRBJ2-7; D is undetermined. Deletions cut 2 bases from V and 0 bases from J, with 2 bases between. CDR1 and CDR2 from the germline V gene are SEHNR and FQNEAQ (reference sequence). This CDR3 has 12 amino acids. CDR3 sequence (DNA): TGTGCCAGCAGCTTACACTCCTACGAGCAGTACTTC. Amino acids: CASSLHSYEQYF.

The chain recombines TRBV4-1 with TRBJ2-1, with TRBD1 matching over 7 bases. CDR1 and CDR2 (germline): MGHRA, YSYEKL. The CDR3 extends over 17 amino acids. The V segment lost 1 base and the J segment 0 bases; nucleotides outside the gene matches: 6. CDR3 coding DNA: TGCGCCAGCAGCCAAGCCAGGGACAGACACTCCTACAATGAGCAGTTCTTC. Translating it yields CASSQARDRHSYNEQFF.

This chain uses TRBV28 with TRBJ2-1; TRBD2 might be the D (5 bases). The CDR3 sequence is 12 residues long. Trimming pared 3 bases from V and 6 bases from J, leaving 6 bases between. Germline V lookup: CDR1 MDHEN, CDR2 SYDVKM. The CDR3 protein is CASSFGLNEQFF. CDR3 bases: TGTGCCAGCAGTTTCGGACTCAATGAGCAGTTCTTC.

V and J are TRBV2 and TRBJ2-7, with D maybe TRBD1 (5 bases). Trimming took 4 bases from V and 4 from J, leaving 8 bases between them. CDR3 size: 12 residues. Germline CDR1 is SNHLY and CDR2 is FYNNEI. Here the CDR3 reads CASSVGAYEQYF. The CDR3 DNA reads TGTGCCAGCAGTGTAGGGGCTTACGAGCAGTACTTC.

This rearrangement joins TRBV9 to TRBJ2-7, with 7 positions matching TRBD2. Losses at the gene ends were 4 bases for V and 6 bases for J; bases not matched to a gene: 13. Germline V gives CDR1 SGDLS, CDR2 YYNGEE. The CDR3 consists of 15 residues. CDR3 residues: CASSRGDRGPSEQYF. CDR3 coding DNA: TGTGCCAGCAGCCGGGGGGACCGGGGTCCCAGCGAGCAGTACTTC.

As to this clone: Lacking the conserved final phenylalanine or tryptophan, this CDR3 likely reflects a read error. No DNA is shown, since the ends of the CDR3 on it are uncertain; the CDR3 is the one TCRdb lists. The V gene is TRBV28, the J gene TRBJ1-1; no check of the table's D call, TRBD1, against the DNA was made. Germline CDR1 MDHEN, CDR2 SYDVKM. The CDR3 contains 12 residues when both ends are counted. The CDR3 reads CASSQNPRTPKI.

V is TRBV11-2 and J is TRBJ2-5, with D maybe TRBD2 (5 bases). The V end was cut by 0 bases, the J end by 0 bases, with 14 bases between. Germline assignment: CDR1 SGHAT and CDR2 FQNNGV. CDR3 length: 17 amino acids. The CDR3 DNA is TGTGCCAGCAGCTTAGACCGGACTGTACCCCACCAAGAGACCCAGTACTTC. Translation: CASSLDRTVPHQETQYF.

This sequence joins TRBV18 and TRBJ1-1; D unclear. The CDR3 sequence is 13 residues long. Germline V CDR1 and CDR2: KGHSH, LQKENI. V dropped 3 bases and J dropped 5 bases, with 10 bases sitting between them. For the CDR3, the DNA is TGTGCCAGCTCACCGGCCCGGCGGACTGAAGCTTTCTTT. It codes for CASSPARRTEAFF.

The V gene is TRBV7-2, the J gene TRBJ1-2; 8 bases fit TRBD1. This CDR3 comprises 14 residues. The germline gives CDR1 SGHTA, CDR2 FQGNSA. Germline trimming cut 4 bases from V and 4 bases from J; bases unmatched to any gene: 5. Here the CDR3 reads CASSSYRGAYGYTF. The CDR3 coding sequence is TGTGCCAGCAGCTCCTACAGGGGGGCCTATGGCTACACCTTC.

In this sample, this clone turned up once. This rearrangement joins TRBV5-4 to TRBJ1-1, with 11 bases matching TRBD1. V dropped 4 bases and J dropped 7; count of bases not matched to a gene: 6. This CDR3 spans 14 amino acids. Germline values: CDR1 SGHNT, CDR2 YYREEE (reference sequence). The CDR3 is CASSVDRGLGEAFF. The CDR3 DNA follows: TGTGCCAGCAGCGTGGACAGGGGGCTTGGTGAAGCTTTCTTT.

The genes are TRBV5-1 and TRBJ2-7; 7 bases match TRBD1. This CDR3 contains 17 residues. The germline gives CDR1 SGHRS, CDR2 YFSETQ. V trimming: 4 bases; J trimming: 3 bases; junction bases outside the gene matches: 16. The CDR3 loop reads CASSRGGAAASDYEQYF. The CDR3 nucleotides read TGCGCCAGCAGCAGAGGGGGCGCGGCCGCCAGCGACTACGAGCAGTACTTC.

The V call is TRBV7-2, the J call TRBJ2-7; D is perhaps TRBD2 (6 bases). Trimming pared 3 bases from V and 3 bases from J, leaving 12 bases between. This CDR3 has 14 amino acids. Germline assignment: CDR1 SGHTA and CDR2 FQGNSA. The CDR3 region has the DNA TGTGCCAGCAGCTTCGGAGGGGCTAGCTACGAGCAGTACTTC. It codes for CASSFGGASYEQYF.

The CDR3 DNA reads TGTGCCAGCAGTTCTCCGGGACAGGGGGGCGGTTCACCCCTCCACTTT. It is translated as CASSSPGQGGGSPLHF. The V call is TRBV6-5, the J call TRBJ1-6; TRBD1 matches 11 bases. Trimming removed 4 bases from V and 9 bases from J; junction bases left unmatched: 8. Germline loops: CDR1 MNHEY, CDR2 SVGAGI. CDR3 length: 16 amino acids.

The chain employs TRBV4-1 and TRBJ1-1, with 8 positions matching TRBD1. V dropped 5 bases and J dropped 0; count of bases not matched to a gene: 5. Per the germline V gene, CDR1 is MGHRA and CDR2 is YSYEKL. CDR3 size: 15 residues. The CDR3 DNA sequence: TGCGCCAGCAGCTATCAGGGGGCCCTGAACACTGAAGCTTTCTTT. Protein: CASSYQGALNTEAFF.

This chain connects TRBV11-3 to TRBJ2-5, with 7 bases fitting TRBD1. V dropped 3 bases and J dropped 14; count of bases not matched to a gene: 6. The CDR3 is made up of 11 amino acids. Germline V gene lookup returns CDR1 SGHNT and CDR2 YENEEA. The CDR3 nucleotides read TGTGCCAGCAGCTTGGGTGACAGGGAATACTTC. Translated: CASSLGDREYF.

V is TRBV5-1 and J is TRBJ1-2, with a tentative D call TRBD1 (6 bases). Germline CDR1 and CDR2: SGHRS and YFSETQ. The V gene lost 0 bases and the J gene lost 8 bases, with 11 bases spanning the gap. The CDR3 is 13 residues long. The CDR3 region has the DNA TGCGCCAGCAGCTTGGTAGGGGGTAGAGGCTACACCTTC. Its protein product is CASSLVGGRGYTF.

This CDR3 reads CSVGLYRLETQYF. The CDR3 nucleotides read TGCAGCGTTGGGTTATACAGGTTGGAGACCCAGTACTTC. The chain combines TRBV29-1 with TRBJ2-5, with D maybe TRBD1 (5 bases). V dropped 4 bases and J dropped 5 bases, with 14 bases sitting between them. The CDR3 contains 13 residues. Germline loops: CDR1 SQVTM, CDR2 ANQGSEA. Filled out from reference TRBV29-1 and TRBJ2-5, the complete variable domain reads SAVISQKPSRDICQRGTSLTIQCQVDSQVTMMFWYRQQPGQSLTLIATANQGSEATYESGFVIDKFPISRPNLTFSTLTVSNMSPEDSSIYLCSVGLYRLETQYFGPGTRLLVL.